This T cell receptor beta chain was retrieved from a study of patients and donors after allogeneic stem cell transplantation. TCRdb fed the RT-PCR reads into MiXCR, producing one record per CDR3 protein. Found here are approximately 29,000 distinct CDR3 sequences, 35% to 40% of them singletons; the top ten hold approximately 82%. This clonotype came up a few times. Germline CDR1 reads SGHTA; CDR2 reads FQGTGA. Trimming removed 4 bases from V and 4 bases from J; junction bases left unmatched: 3. The CDR3 consists of 15 residues. Sequenced material: blood, either unsorted or a sorted T cell fraction (not recorded which). This clonotype originated in a human donor who was either an allogeneic HSCT recipient or a stem cell or donor lymphocyte infusion donor (not recorded which). It is not recorded whose cells these are; they may come from a transplant donor. V and J are TRBV7-3 and TRBJ2-1; 11 bases agree with TRBD1. The CDR3 loop reads CASSSGQGEYNEQFF. CDR3 nucleotide sequence: TGTGCCAGCAGCTCGGGACAGGGGGAATACAATGAGCAGTTCTTC.